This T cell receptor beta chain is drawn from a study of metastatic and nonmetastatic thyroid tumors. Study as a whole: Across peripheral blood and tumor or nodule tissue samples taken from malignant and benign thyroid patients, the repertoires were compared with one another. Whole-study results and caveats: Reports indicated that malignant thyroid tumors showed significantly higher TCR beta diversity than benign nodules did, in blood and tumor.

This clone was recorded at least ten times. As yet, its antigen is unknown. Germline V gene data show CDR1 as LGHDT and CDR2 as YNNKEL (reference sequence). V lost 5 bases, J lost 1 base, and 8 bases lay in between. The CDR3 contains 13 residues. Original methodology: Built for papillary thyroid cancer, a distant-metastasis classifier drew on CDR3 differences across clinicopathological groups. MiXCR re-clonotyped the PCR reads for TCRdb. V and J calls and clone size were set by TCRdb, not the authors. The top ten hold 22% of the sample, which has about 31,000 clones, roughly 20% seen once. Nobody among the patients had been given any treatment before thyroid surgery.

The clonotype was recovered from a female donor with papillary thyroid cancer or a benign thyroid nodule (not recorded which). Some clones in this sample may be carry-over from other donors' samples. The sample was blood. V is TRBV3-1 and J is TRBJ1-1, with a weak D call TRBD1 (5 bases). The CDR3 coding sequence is TGTGCCAGCAGCTCCGACAGGAACACTGAAGCTTTCTTT. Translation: CASSSDRNTEAFF. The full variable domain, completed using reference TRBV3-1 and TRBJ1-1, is DTAVSQTPKYLVTQMGNDKSIKCEQNLGHDTMYWYKQDSKKFLKIMFSYNNKELIINETVPNRFSPKSPDKAHLNLHINSLELGDSAVYFCASSSDRNTEAFFGQGTRLTVV.